A single sample is the source of the 20 T cell receptor beta chains below, sequenced in a study of OX40 agonist ivuxolimab in advanced cancers. TCRdb's copy holds only in-frame clones and misses some; the assay was immunoSEQ multiplex PCR. In the table there are roughly 90,000 clones, around 88% of which are singletons. This specimen consisted of CD4+ or CD8+ T cells sorted from blood, obtained in a trial of the OX40 agonist ivuxolimab. The receptors shown here come from an adult with an advanced solid tumor such as melanoma, head and neck, liver or kidney cancer.

The chain is built from TRBV11-2 and TRBJ2-1, with no clear D. CDR1 and CDR2 from the germline V gene are SGHAT and FQNNGV. V shed 5 bases and J shed 0 bases, with 11 bases lying between them. The CDR3 runs to 15 residues. The DNA for the CDR3 is TGTGCCAGCAGCCCAGGTTCTAGCTCCTACAATGAGCAGTTCTTC. This encodes CASSPGSSSYNEQFF.

V gene TRBV28 combines with J gene TRBJ2-5, with TRBD1 as a possible D gene (6 bases). V lost 4 bases to trimming and J lost 2 bases, with 17 bases between them. Germline CDR1 reads MDHEN; CDR2 reads SYDVKM. This CDR3 region has 16 residues. The CDR3 DNA reads as TGTGCCAGCAGTTCCCCTTCCAAACAGGGTCAAGAGACCCAGTACTTC. Translated, it gives CASSSPSKQGQETQYF.

The chain recombines TRBV6-1 with TRBJ2-2; a weak D match, TRBD2 (5 bases). The V and J ends lost 1 base and 4 bases respectively, with 10 bases between them. Germline loops: CDR1 MNHNS, CDR2 SASEGT. This CDR3 is 15 amino acids long. The CDR3 loop reads CASSEDRRFTGELFF. The CDR3 DNA sequence: TGTGCCAGCAGTGAAGATCGGAGGTTCACCGGGGAGCTGTTTTTT.

The chain is built from TRBV7-9 and TRBJ2-7; TRBD1 is a possible D gene (6 bases). The V gene's germline CDR1 is SEHNR and CDR2 FQNEAQ (reference sequence). CDR3 length: 14 amino acids. With 6 bases removed from V and 4 bases from J, the gap between germline ends came to 16 bases. The CDR3 nucleotides read TGTGCCAGCAGAGCTTCCGGGACAATTTACGAGCAGTACTTC. As protein: CASRASGTIYEQYF.

The V call is TRBV28, the J call TRBJ1-2; 8 bases fit TRBD1. Germline lookup yields CDR1 MDHEN and CDR2 SYDVKM. The CDR3 length is 16 residues. J gave up 3 bases and V 4 bases, and 10 bases lay outside the gene matches. CDR3 coding DNA: TGTGCCAGCAGTTACGGACAGGGAAGAGCCTACTATGGCTACACCTTC. Translating gives CASSYGQGRAYYGYTF.

The chain employs TRBV7-2 and TRBJ2-2, with 11 bases lining up with TRBD2. V shed 7 bases and J 7 bases; nucleotides not matched to a gene: 14. Per germline, CDR1 SGHTA and CDR2 FQGNSA. The CDR3 contains 17 residues. Here the CDR3 reads CASNLLTSGELSGELFF. The CDR3, as DNA: TGTGCCAGCAACCTCTTGACTAGCGGGGAGTTGAGCGGGGAGCTGTTTTTT.

This clone was detected only once. The chain uses TRBV30 and TRBJ1-1; no firm D call. The CDR3 spans 17 residues. V lost 1 base, J lost 1 base, and 19 bases lay in between. The V gene's germline CDR1 is GTSNPN and CDR2 SVGIG (reference sequence). CDR3 coding DNA: TGTGCCTGGAGTGAGTACGGTTCGGGATTTTCGAACACTGAAGCTTTCTTT. This codes for CAWSEYGSGFSNTEAFF.

V is TRBV19 and J is TRBJ1-5; tentatively, D is TRBD1 (5 bases). CDR3 length: 16 amino acids. The V end lost 4 bases, the J end lost 6 bases, and 19 bases lay between the germline ends. The germline gives CDR1 LNHDA, CDR2 SQIVND (reference sequence). The CDR3 DNA is TGTGCCAGTAGTAAACGGGCCCGGGGGGGAATTCAGCCCCAGCATTTT. Protein product: CASSKRARGGIQPQHF.

The chain carries TRBV20-1 and TRBJ2-1; D remains ambiguous. The CDR3 is 11 amino acids. The V and J ends lost 2 bases and 9 bases respectively, with 8 bases between them. CDR1 is DFQATT and CDR2 is SNEGSKA in the germline V gene (reference sequence). This chain's CDR3 is CSARQATEQFF. CDR3 coding DNA: TGCAGTGCTAGACAAGCAACTGAGCAGTTCTTC.

This clone was observed a single time. The gene calls are TRBV5-1 and TRBJ2-5; D unclear. V lost 3 bases, J lost 3 bases, and 12 bases lay in between. The CDR3 runs 14 residues. Germline loops: CDR1 SGHRS, CDR2 YFSETQ. The CDR3 DNA sequence: TGCGCCAGCAGCTCCGACGTTACAGAAGAGACCCAGTACTTC. Translated, it gives CASSSDVTEETQYF.

This CDR3 reads CASSNSLSGASYTF. The CDR3 nucleotides are TGTGCCAGCAGCAACTCTCTGTCGGGGGCCAGCTACACCTTC. The V call is TRBV21-1, the J call TRBJ1-2. TRBV21-1 is termed a pseudogene. The CDR3 is 14 residues long.

This clone was counted between two and nine times. A junction end diverges from the germline sequence, so it may reflect a read error. The rearrangement links TRBV5-4 to TRBJ2-7; 7 bases fit TRBD2. CDR1 and CDR2 from the germline V gene are SGHNT and YYREEE (reference sequence). CDR3 size: 14 residues. Here the CDR3 reads CASTLGGSINEQYF. The CDR3 DNA follows: TGTGCCAGCACCTTGGGCGGGAGTATCAACGAGCAGTACTTC.

The chain employs TRBV4-2 and TRBJ1-1, with 7 bases that match TRBD1. Trimming cost V 2 bases and J 3 bases; bases outside gene matches: 9. Germline assignment: CDR1 LGHNA and CDR2 YNFKEQ. This CDR3 has 16 residues. The CDR3 loop is CASSQLIQGGDTEAFF. CDR3 nucleotides: TGTGCCAGCAGCCAACTGATCCAGGGGGGGGACACTGAAGCTTTCTTT.

The chain employs TRBV6-6 and TRBJ2-7, with TRBD2 identical over 13 bases. V lost 0 bases and J lost 5; bases outside the gene matches: 4. Germline assignment: CDR1 MNHNY and CDR2 SVGAGI (reference sequence). This CDR3 spans 16 amino acids. The CDR3 here is CASSYSLAGGLDEQYF. The CDR3 DNA sequence: TGTGCCAGCAGTTACTCACTAGCGGGAGGGTTAGACGAGCAGTACTTC.

The CDR3, as DNA: TGTGCCAGCAGCTTAAACCCACAGGGGTATGGCGGGGAGACCCAGTACTTC. It is translated as CASSLNPQGYGGETQYF. J is TRBJ2-5 and V is TRBV7-3, with 7 bases that match TRBD1. Trimming cost V 1 base and J 5 bases; bases outside gene matches: 13. CDR3 length: 17 residues. From germline, CDR1 is SGHTA and CDR2 FQGTGA.

This chain joins TRBV4-2 and TRBJ1-2, with D uncertain. The CDR3 has 14 residues. With 0 bases removed from V and 4 bases from J, the gap between germline ends came to 9 bases. Germline V gene sequence: CDR1 LGHNA, CDR2 YNFKEQ. In DNA form, the CDR3 reads TGTGCCAGCAGCCAAGAGGTAAAGGGCTATGGCTACACCTTC. Protein: CASSQEVKGYGYTF.

CDR3 nucleotide sequence: TGTGCCAGCAGTTATCGAGAGACCCAGTACTTC. This codes for CASSYRETQYF. The chain employs TRBV28 and TRBJ2-5; D is undetermined. Germline V CDR1 and CDR2: MDHEN, SYDVKM. Trimming stripped 4 bases from V and 4 bases from J, with 4 bases between. This CDR3 is built from 11 residues.

The V gene is TRBV25-1, the J gene TRBJ1-1; D not certain. Germline values: CDR1 MGHDK, CDR2 SYGVNS. The CDR3 runs 15 residues. Trimming cost V 3 bases and J 4 bases, with 15 bases left between them. As DNA, the CDR3 is TGTGCCAGCAGTGACCCTCGGGGTTCGGGCACTGAAGCTTTCTTT. Its protein product is CASSDPRGSGTEAFF.

The gene calls are TRBV7-2 and TRBJ2-4; perhaps TRBD2 as D (5 bases). Germline CDR1 is SGHTA and CDR2 is FQGNSA. This CDR3 has 18 residues. V was clipped by 1 base and J by 0 bases, with 16 bases between them. CDR3 in DNA: TGTGCCAGCAGCTTAGTTTCCGGGAAAGTCCTAGCCAAAAACATTCAGTACTTC. Its translation is CASSLVSGKVLAKNIQYF.

About this clone itself: The limits of the CDR3 on the DNA are not certain, so only TCRdb's listed CDR3 is given. V and J are TRBV5-1 and TRBJ2-7; the DNA was not compared with TRBD1, the D call given in the table. The germline V gene encodes CDR1 SGHRS and CDR2 YFSETQ. A total of 15 residues make up the CDR3, ends included. CDR3 sequence reads: CASSLGETWGQGSSF.